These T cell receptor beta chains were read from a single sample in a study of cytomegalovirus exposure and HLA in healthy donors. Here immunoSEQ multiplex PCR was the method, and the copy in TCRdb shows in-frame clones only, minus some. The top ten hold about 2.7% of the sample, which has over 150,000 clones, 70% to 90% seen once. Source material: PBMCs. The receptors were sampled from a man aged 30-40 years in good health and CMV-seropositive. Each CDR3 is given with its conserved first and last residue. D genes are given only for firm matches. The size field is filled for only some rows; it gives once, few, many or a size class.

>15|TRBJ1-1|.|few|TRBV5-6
TGTGCCAGCAGCTCAGTTAACCGTCAGAACACTGAAGCTTTCTTT
CASSSVNRQNTEAFF
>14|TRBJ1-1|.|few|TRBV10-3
TGTGCCATCAGTGAGTCAGCGGGTAAGGGTGAAGCTTTCTTT
CAISESAGKGEAFF
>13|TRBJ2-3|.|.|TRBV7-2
TGTGCCAGCAGCTTGCAGGGGTTAGATACGCAGTATTTT
CASSLQGLDTQYF
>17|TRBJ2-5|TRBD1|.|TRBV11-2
TGTGCCAGCAGCTTAGGGGTTGGACAGGGGAATAAAGAGACCCAGTACTTC
CASSLGVGQGNKETQYF
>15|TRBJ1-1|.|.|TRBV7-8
TGTGCCAGCAGCCTTCTCTACAGGGCGAACACTGAAGCTTTCTTT
CASSLLYRANTEAFF
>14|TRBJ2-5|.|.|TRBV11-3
TGTGCCAGCAGCGCGACTAGGGGCCAAGAGACCCAGTACTTC
CASSATRGQETQYF
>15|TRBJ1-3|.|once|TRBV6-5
TGTGCCAGCAGGCCAAGCACAGGAGCTGGAAACACCATATATTTT
CASRPSTGAGNTIYF
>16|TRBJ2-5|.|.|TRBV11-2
TGTGCCAGCAGCCCCACGGCGGGAAGGGTGGTGGAGACCCAGTACTTC
CASSPTAGRVVETQYF
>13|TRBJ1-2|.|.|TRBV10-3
TGTGCCATCAGTGGGTCCGGAGAGAATGGCTACACCTTC
CAISGSGENGYTF
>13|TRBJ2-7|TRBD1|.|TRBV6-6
TGTGCCAGCAGGGACAGGGGACCCTACGAGCAGTACTTC
CASRDRGPYEQYF
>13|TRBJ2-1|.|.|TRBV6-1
TGTGCCAGCAGTGAATATGAGGGGGAAAAACAGTTCTTC
CASSEYEGEKQFF
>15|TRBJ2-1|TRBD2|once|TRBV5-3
TGTGCCAGAAGTTTGGGACTAGCGGATTACAATGAGCAGTTCTTC
CARSLGLADYNEQFF
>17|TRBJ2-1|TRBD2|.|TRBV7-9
TGTGCCAGCAGCCCACGACTAGCGGGAGGGCAATACAATGAGCAGTTCTTC
CASSPRLAGGQYNEQFF
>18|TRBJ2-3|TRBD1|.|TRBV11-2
TGTGCCAGCAGCTTAGGGGGGACAGTCGCGCCGGAGGTGGATACGCAGTATTTT
CASSLGGTVAPEVDTQYF